This T cell receptor (beta chain) is drawn from a study of CD8 T cells in ankylosing spondylitis. Overall study findings and caveats: The study identified a TCR beta motif of eight highly homologous variants that appeared characteristic of ankylosing spondylitis blood.

V was shortened by 3 bases and J by 1 base, with 13 bases between the two germline ends. The CDR3 is 16 residues long. CDR1 and CDR2 from the germline V gene are SGHTA and FQGNSA. Relative to its sample, this clonotype is medium-sized. Its antigen is not identified. TCRdb analysed the 5' RACE reads with MiXCR anew, one entry per CDR3 protein. The sample includes about 140,000 distinct CDR3 sequences, roughly 8.3% of them seen just once. The sample was synovial fluid, either unsorted or a sorted T cell fraction (not recorded which). This chain joins TRBV7-2 and TRBJ1-5; D is undetermined. The receptor's source is a male donor with ankylosing spondylitis. This chain's CDR3 is CASSFGVGWSNQPQHF. The CDR3 nucleotides read TGTGCCAGCAGCTTCGGCGTAGGGTGGAGCAATCAGCCCCAGCATTTT.